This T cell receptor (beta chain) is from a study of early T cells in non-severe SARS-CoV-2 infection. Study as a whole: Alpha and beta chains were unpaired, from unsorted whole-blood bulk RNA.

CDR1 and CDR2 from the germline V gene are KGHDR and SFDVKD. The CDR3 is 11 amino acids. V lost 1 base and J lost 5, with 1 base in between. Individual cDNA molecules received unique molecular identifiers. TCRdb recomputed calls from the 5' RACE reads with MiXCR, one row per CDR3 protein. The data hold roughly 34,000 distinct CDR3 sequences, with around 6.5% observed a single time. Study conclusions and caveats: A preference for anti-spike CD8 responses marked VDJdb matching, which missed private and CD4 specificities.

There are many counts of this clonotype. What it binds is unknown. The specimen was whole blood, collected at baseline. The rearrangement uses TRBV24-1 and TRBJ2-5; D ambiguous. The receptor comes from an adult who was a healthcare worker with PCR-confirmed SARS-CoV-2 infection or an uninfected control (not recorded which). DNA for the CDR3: TGTGCCACCAGTGATTTTGAGACCCAGTACTTC. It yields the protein CATSDFETQYF.